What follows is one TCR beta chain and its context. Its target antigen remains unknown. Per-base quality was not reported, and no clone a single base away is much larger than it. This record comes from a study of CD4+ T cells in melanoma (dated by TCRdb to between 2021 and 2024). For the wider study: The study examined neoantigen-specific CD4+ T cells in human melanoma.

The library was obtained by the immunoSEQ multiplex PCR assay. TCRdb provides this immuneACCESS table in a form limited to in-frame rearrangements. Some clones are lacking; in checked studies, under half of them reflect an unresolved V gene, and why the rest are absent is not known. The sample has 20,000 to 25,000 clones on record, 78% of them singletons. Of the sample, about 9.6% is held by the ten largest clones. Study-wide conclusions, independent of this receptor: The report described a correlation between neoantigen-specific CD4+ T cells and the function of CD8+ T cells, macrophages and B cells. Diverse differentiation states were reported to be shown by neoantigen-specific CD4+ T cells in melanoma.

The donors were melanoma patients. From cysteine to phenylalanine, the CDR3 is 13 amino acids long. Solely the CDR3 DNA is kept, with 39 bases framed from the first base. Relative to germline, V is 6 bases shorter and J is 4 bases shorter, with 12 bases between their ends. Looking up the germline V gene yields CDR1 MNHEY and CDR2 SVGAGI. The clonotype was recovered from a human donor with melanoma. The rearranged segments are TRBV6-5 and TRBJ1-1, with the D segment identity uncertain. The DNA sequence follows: TGTGCCAGCAGCGAGGCGGGAGGCACTGAAGCTTTCTTT. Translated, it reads CASSEAGGTEAFF.